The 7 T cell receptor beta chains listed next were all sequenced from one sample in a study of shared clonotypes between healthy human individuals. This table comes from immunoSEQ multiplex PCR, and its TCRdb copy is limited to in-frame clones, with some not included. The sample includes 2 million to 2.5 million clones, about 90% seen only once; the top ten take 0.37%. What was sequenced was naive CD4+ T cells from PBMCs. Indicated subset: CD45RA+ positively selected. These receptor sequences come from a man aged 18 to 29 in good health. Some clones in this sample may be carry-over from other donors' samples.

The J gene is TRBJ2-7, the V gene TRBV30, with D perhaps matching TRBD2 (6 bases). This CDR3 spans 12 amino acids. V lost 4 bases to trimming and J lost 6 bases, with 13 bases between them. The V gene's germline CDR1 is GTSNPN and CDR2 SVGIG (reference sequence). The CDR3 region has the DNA TGTGCCTGGAACGTGGGGGGTGCCGAGCAGTACTTC. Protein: CAWNVGGAEQYF.

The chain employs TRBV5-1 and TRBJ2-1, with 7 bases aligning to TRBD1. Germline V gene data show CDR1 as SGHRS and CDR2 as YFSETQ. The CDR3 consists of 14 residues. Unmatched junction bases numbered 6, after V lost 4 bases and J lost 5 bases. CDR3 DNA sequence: TGCGCCAGCAGCCCGGGACAGCTAAACAATGAGCAGTTCTTC. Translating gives CASSPGQLNNEQFF.

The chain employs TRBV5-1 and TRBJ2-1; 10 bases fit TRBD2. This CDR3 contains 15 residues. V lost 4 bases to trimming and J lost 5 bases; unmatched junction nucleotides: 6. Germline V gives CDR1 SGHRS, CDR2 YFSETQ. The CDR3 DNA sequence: TGCGCCAGCAGCAGACTAGCGGGCGCCCACAATGAGCAGTTCTTC. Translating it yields CASSRLAGAHNEQFF.

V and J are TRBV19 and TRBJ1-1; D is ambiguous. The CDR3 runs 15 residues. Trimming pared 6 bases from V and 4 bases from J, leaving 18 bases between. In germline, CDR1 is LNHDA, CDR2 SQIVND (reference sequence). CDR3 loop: CASSLTRDLGTEAFF. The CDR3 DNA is TGTGCCAGTAGCCTTACGAGGGATTTGGGCACTGAAGCTTTCTTT. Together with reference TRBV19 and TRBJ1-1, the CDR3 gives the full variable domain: DGGITQSPKYLFRKEGQNVTLSCEQNLNHDAMYWYRQDPGQGLRLIYYSQIVNDFQKGDIAEGYSVSREKKESFPLTVTSAQKNPTAFYLCASSLTRDLGTEAFFGQGTRLTVV.

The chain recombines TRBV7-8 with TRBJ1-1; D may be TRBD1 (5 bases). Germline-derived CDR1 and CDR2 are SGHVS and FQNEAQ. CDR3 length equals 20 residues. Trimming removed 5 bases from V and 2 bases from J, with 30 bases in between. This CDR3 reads CASSRLGQWDLGRRNTEAFF. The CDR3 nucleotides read TGTGCCAGCAGCCGCCTAGGCCAATGGGACCTTGGACGGAGAAACACTGAAGCTTTCTTT.

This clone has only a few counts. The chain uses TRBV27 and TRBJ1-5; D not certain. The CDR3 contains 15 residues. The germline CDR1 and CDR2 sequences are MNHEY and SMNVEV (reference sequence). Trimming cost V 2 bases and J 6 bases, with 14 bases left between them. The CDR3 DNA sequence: TGTGCCAGCAGTTTAGACACATCGTTCCGTCAGCCCCAGCATTTT. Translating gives CASSLDTSFRQPQHF.

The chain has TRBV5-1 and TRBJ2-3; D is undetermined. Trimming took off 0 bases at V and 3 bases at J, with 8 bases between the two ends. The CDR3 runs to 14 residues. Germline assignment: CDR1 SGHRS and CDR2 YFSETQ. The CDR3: CASSLELRTDTQYF. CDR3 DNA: TGCGCCAGCAGCTTGGAACTCAGAACAGATACGCAGTATTTT.